This T cell receptor beta chain appears in the sequencing data of a study of glioma-infiltrating T cells. Amplification of TCR alpha and beta CDR3 regions from RNA used iRepertoire nested multiplex PCR. TCRdb re-called the multiplex PCR reads with MiXCR, one entry per CDR3 protein. Of about 210,000 distinct CDR3 sequences listed, approximately 30% were seen once; the top ten hold roughly a fifth. At least ten counts were recorded for this clonotype. The CDR3 has 14 residues. Per germline, CDR1 MRHNA and CDR2 SNTAGT. The V end was cut by 8 bases, the J end by 1 base, with 14 bases between. V and J are TRBV6-4 and TRBJ1-1; D unclear. This TCR came from a human donor with low-grade glioma or glioblastoma, undergoing nonglioma brain surgery, or in good health (not recorded which). Sequenced sample: glioma tissue, nonneoplastic brain tissue, or PBMCs (not recorded which). The CDR3 loop is CASPSPTENTEAFF. For the CDR3, the DNA is TGTGCCAGCCCGTCCCCGACGGAGAACACTGAAGCTTTCTTT.